This passage covers 32 T cell receptor beta chains from one sample sequenced in a study of blood T cell repertoires in COVID-19. Repertoires were generated with immunoSEQ multiplex PCR, while TCRdb's copy carries only in-frame clones and drops some. Of 150,000 to 200,000 clones listed, roughly 80% are singletons. The sequenced sample consisted of peripheral blood. These receptors were collected from an elderly woman with COVID-19, enrolled during active disease.

The CDR3 reads CASSQDRGTPNQPQHF. CDR3 DNA sequence: TGCGCCAGCAGCCAAGATCGGGGGACCCCGAATCAGCCCCAGCATTTT. The V and J genes are TRBV4-1 and TRBJ1-5; D possibly corresponds to TRBD1 (5 bases). Germline V gene lookup returns CDR1 MGHRA and CDR2 YSYEKL. The germline V and J ends were trimmed by 0 bases and 4 bases, with 13 bases remaining between them. CDR3 size: 16 residues.

The rearrangement joins TRBV28 to TRBJ2-3; 12 bases agree with TRBD1. This CDR3 spans 17 amino acids. Germline CDR1 and CDR2: MDHEN and SYDVKM. With V trimmed by 6 bases and J by 4 bases, 11 bases remained unmatched. CDR3 amino acids: CASSPGTGGIGADTQYF. CDR3 nucleotides: TGTGCCAGCAGCCCCGGGACAGGGGGCATAGGGGCAGATACGCAGTATTTT.

The chain joins TRBV7-6 to TRBJ2-3; 10 nucleotides agree with TRBD2. After removal of 4 bases from V and 2 bases from J, the junction contained 6 bases not matched to a gene. CDR1 and CDR2 (germline): SGHVS, FNYEAQ. This CDR3 spans 16 amino acids. CDR3 region: CASSSLAGEVTDTQYF. The CDR3, as DNA: TGTGCCAGCAGCTCCCTAGCGGGAGAAGTCACAGATACGCAGTATTTT.

This rearrangement joins TRBV4-3 to TRBJ2-3; D perhaps matches TRBD1 (5 bases). This CDR3 is 16 amino acids long. The V and J ends lost 4 bases and 0 bases respectively, with 14 bases between them. The germline CDR1 and CDR2 sequences are LGHNA and YSLEER. CDR3 region: CASSLRDRGSTDTQYF. CDR3 nucleotides: TGCGCCAGCAGCCTCAGGGATAGGGGCAGCACAGATACGCAGTATTTT.

The CDR3 DNA is TGTGCCAGCAGCTCGCCGGGACTAGCCTCCTACGAGCAGTACTTC. Residues: CASSSPGLASYEQYF. The V call is TRBV7-2, the J call TRBJ2-7, with 9 bases fitting TRBD2. With V trimmed by 4 bases and J by 0 bases, 4 bases remained unmatched. The germline CDR1 and CDR2 sequences are SGHTA and FQGNSA. CDR3 size: 15 residues.

V usage is TRBV5-6 and J usage is TRBJ2-3; TRBD2 matches 8 bases. The CDR3 sequence is 17 residues long. Germline values: CDR1 SGHDT, CDR2 YYEEEE. V gave up 2 bases and J gave up 2 bases; unmatched junction bases: 10. CDR3 sequence (DNA): TGTGCCAGCAGCTTTAGCGGGAAAAGCCCCCTCACAGATACGCAGTATTTT. This sequence encodes CASSFSGKSPLTDTQYF.

This clone was seen a few times. The gene calls are TRBV15 and TRBJ1-1, with 8 bases fitting TRBD1. Germline values: CDR1 LNHNV, CDR2 YYDKDF (reference sequence). This CDR3 contains 13 residues. After removal of 7 bases from V and 1 base from J, the junction contained 2 bases not matched to a gene. CDR3 residues: CATTGTGNTEAFF. The CDR3 nucleotides read TGTGCCACCACCGGGACAGGGAACACTGAAGCTTTCTTT. The entire variable domain, with the rest obtained from reference TRBV15 and TRBJ1-1, is as follows: DAMVIQNPRYQVTQFGKPVTLSCSQTLNHNVMYWYQQKSSQAPKLLFHYYDKDFNNEADTPDNFQSRRPNTSFCFLDIRSPGLGDTAMYLCATTGTGNTEAFFGQGTRLTVV.

The chain uses TRBV2 and TRBJ1-4; no clear D. CDR3 length: 15 amino acids. Germline V lookup: CDR1 SNHLY, CDR2 FYNNEI. Trimming took 5 bases from V and 2 from J, leaving 12 bases between them. Here the CDR3 reads CASSQLLWTNEKLFF. The CDR3 nucleotides are TGTGCCAGCAGTCAGTTATTATGGACTAATGAAAAACTGTTTTTT.

This clone was observed a few times. The chain has TRBV7-2 and TRBJ1-2; tentative D call: TRBD1 (5 bases). The V gene's germline CDR1 is SGHTA and CDR2 FQGNSA. The length of the CDR3 is 13 residues. V was cut by 3 bases and J by 7 bases, with 12 bases left in between. CDR3 in amino acids: CASSLRGLGGYTF. In nucleotides, the CDR3 is TGTGCCAGCAGCTTGAGGGGACTCGGTGGCTACACCTTC. Full variable domain (missing parts from reference TRBV7-2 and TRBJ1-2): GAGVSQSPSNKVTEKGKDVELRCDPISGHTALYWYRQSLGQGLEFLIYFQGNSAPDKSGLPSDRFSAERTGGSVSTLTIQRTQQEDSAVYLCASSLRGLGGYTFGSGTRLTVV.

V and J are TRBV9 and TRBJ2-1; 7 bases are a match to TRBD1. J lost 2 bases, V lost 6 bases, and 8 bases had no gene match. This CDR3 spans 15 amino acids. Per the germline V gene, CDR1 is SGDLS and CDR2 is YYNGEE. Here the CDR3 DNA reads TGTGCCAGCACCGTCGCAGGGGGACCCTACAATGAGCAGTTCTTC. This encodes CASTVAGGPYNEQFF.

The CDR3 region has the DNA TGCAGCGTTTCCGGACTTAGTCTAAAGTCAGGGCAGTTCTTC. Residues: CSVSGLSLKSGQFF. V and J are TRBV29-1 and TRBJ2-1; D possibly corresponds to TRBD2 (5 bases). From germline, CDR1 is SQVTM and CDR2 ANQGSEA. V was shortened by 5 bases and J by 12 bases, with 23 bases between the two germline ends. This CDR3 contains 14 residues.

This clone was detected only a few times. This sequence joins TRBV28 and TRBJ2-7; TRBD1 agrees at 9 bases. After removal of 7 bases from V and 3 bases from J, the junction contained 10 bases not matched to a gene. CDR3 length equals 15 residues. Germline-derived CDR1 and CDR2 are MDHEN and SYDVKM. CDR3 residues: CASTPAGQGIYEQYF. Written as DNA, the CDR3 is TGTGCCAGCACCCCCGCGGGACAGGGAATCTACGAGCAGTACTTC.

The chain joins TRBV2 to TRBJ1-5; 7 bases align to TRBD1. CDR3 length: 14 residues. CDR1 SNHLY and CDR2 FYNNEI come from the germline V gene. J gave up 5 bases and V 8 bases, and 9 bases lay outside the gene matches. The DNA for the CDR3 is TGTGCCAGCTCGGGACAGAACCTTTATCAGCCCCAGCATTTT. This translates into CASSGQNLYQPQHF. Filled out from reference TRBV2 and TRBJ1-5, the complete variable domain reads EPEVTQTPSHQVTQMGQEVILRCVPISNHLYFYWYRQILGQKVEFLVSFYNNEISEKSEIFDDQFSVERPDGSNFTLKIRSTKLEDSAMYFCASSGQNLYQPQHFGDGTRLSIL.

The chain is built from TRBV20-1 and TRBJ1-4, with 7 bases fitting TRBD1. The CDR3 is 16 residues long. Looked up from germline, CDR1 is DFQATT and CDR2 is SNEGSKA (reference sequence). Losses at the gene ends were 3 bases for V and 0 bases for J; bases not matched to a gene: 7. CDR3 DNA sequence: TGCAGTGCTAGTTACAGGGGTACCGCAACTAATGAAAAACTGTTTTTT. Its translation: CSASYRGTATNEKLFF.

The chain couples TRBV5-6 to TRBJ1-2; D is perhaps TRBD1 (6 bases). Germline V gives CDR1 SGHDT, CDR2 YYEEEE. This CDR3 has 14 residues. V was cut by 3 bases and J by 6 bases, with 15 bases left in between. CDR3 sequence: CASSSPWTAHGYTF. The DNA of the CDR3 is TGTGCCAGCAGCTCACCATGGACAGCCCATGGCTACACCTTC.

The chain joins TRBV11-1 to TRBJ2-3, with D uncertain. CDR1 and CDR2 from the germline V gene are SGHAT and FQDESV (reference sequence). CDR3 length: 11 residues. V was cut by 1 base and J by 14 bases, with 10 bases left in between. The CDR3 loop is CASSLGSSPYF. CDR3 DNA: TGTGCCAGCAGCTTAGGATCTAGTCCGTATTTT.

This sequence joins TRBV16 and TRBJ1-2; the D is unclear. CDR1 and CDR2 (germline): KGHSY, FQNENV. There are 14 residues in the CDR3. The V and J ends lost 0 bases and 3 bases respectively, with 8 bases between them. The CDR3 DNA sequence: TGTGCCAGCAGCCAATCGAGGGCCGACTATGGCTACACCTTC. It translates to CASSQSRADYGYTF.

This clone turned up a few times. The genes are TRBV24-1 and TRBJ2-1; possibly TRBD1 for D (7 bases). The CDR3 loop spans 16 amino acids. The V gene's germline CDR1 is KGHDR and CDR2 SFDVKD. Trimming removed 5 bases at V and 0 bases at J, with 13 bases between. The CDR3 loop reads CATSGRGPSSYNEQFF. The CDR3 DNA reads as TGTGCCACCAGTGGGAGGGGGCCGAGCTCCTACAATGAGCAGTTCTTC.

This rearrangement joins TRBV6-4 to TRBJ1-2, with a possible D match to TRBD1 (6 bases). The V end was cut by 5 bases, the J end by 4 bases, with 20 bases between. CDR1 is MRHNA, CDR2 SNTAGT, per germline. The CDR3 is made up of 16 amino acids. CDR3 amino acids: CASSSWNRGKAYGYTF. The CDR3 DNA sequence: TGTGCCAGCAGTAGTTGGAATAGGGGGAAAGCCTATGGCTACACCTTC.

The table lists this clone with a few counts. The chain links TRBV19 to TRBJ1-2, with TRBD1 as a possible D gene (6 bases). The CDR3 covers 14 residues. Germline CDR1 and CDR2: LNHDA and SQIVND (reference sequence). V gave up 5 bases and J gave up 7 bases, with 17 bases separating them. Here the CDR3 reads CASSYGTLGRGYTF. The CDR3 DNA is TGTGCCAGTAGTTATGGGACACTCGGGCGTGGCTACACCTTC.

J is TRBJ1-2 and V is TRBV19; 9 bases map to TRBD1. Losses at the gene ends were 5 bases for V and 4 bases for J; bases not matched to a gene: 8. Germline CDR1 and CDR2: LNHDA and SQIVND (reference sequence). The CDR3 runs 15 residues. The DNA for the CDR3 is TGTGCCAGTAGTGCTGGGACAGGGAGGATCTATGGCTACACCTTC. As protein: CASSAGTGRIYGYTF.

J is TRBJ2-1 and V is TRBV9; D possibly corresponds to TRBD2 (6 bases). CDR3 length: 17 residues. The germline V gene encodes CDR1 SGDLS and CDR2 YYNGEE. V lost 4 bases, J lost 3 bases, and 20 bases lay in between. CDR3 protein: CASSPRGEVGGYNEQFF. CDR3 in DNA: TGTGCCAGCAGCCCCCGTGGGGAGGTCGGGGGCTACAATGAGCAGTTCTTC.

This clone was recorded a few times. CDR3 nucleotides: TGTGCCACCCGACAGGGGGCATTAACTGAAGCTTTCTTT. It codes for CATRQGALTEAFF. The V and J genes are TRBV27 and TRBJ1-1; 10 bases align to TRBD1. Looked up from germline, CDR1 is MNHEY and CDR2 is SMNVEV (reference sequence). V dropped 10 bases and J dropped 5; count of bases not matched to a gene: 7. This CDR3 spans 13 amino acids.

V gene TRBV18 combines with J gene TRBJ2-7; D call uncertain. V was pared by 1 base and J by 1 base, with 5 bases between. Germline CDR1 KGHSH, CDR2 LQKENI. The CDR3 spans 13 residues. The CDR3 region has the DNA TGTGCCAGCTCACCACGAGTTTCCTACGAGCAGTACTTC. This codes for CASSPRVSYEQYF. Full variable domain (rest looked up from reference TRBV18 and TRBJ2-7): NAGVMQNPRHLVRRRGQEARLRCSPMKGHSHVYWYRQLPEEGLKFMVYLQKENIIDESGMPKERFSAEFPKEGPSILRIQQVVRGDSAAYFCASSPRVSYEQYFGPGTRLTVT.

The chain couples TRBV19 to TRBJ2-3, with 7 bases lining up with TRBD2. In germline, CDR1 is LNHDA, CDR2 SQIVND (reference sequence). Unmatched junction bases numbered 15, after V lost 8 bases and J lost 4 bases. This CDR3 has 16 amino acids. In DNA form, the CDR3 reads TGTGCCAGTCGGGGGGTTTATACAGGATCCGCAGATACGCAGTATTTT. Amino acids: CASRGVYTGSADTQYF.

The gene calls are TRBV6-5 and TRBJ2-7; 8 bases align to TRBD2. The CDR3 loop spans 15 amino acids. V lost 6 bases, J lost 0 bases, and 7 bases stayed unmatched. From germline, CDR1 is MNHEY and CDR2 SVGAGI. CDR3 sequence: CASRPREGFSYEQYF. CDR3 DNA: TGTGCCAGCAGGCCCCGGGAGGGTTTCTCCTACGAGCAGTACTTC.

The chain uses TRBV5-4 and TRBJ2-2, with D unclear. Germline CDR1 and CDR2: SGHNT and YYREEE (reference sequence). Deletions cut 1 base from V and 0 bases from J, with 7 bases between. The length of the CDR3 is 15 residues. The chain's CDR3 is CASSLTPANTGELFF. For the CDR3, the DNA is TGTGCCAGCAGCTTGACACCTGCGAACACCGGGGAGCTGTTTTTT.

This chain links TRBV7-6 with TRBJ1-3; weak D call: TRBD1 (5 bases). Germline V gene sequence: CDR1 SGHVS, CDR2 FNYEAQ. The CDR3 loop spans 15 amino acids. The V end lost 3 bases, the J end lost 0 bases, and 9 bases lay between the germline ends. The CDR3 here is CASSLGPASGNTIYF. The CDR3 coding sequence is TGTGCCAGCAGCTTGGGGCCTGCCTCTGGAAACACCATATATTTT. The whole variable domain, filled in from reference TRBV7-6 and TRBJ1-3, reads GAGVSQSPRYKVTKRGQDVALRCDPISGHVSLYWYRQALGQGPEFLTYFNYEAQQDKSGLPNDRFSAERPEGSISTLTIQRTEQRDSAMYRCASSLGPASGNTIYFGEGSWLTVV.

The genes are TRBV2 and TRBJ2-7, with D maybe TRBD1 (5 bases). Germline V CDR1 and CDR2: SNHLY, FYNNEI. The CDR3 contains 13 residues. V shed 8 bases and J shed 2 bases, with 13 bases lying between them. CDR3 region: CASRAQGTYEQYF. CDR3 DNA sequence: TGTGCCAGCCGCGCCCAGGGTACCTACGAGCAGTACTTC.

The gene calls are TRBV3-1 (or the pseudogene TRBV3-2) and TRBJ2-2; D gene unclear. The germline CDR1 and CDR2 sequences are LGHDT and YNNKEL (reference sequence). This CDR3 has 13 residues. Trimming shortened V by 0 bases and J by 9 bases, and 8 bases separated the two germline ends. The CDR3 DNA sequence: TGTGCCAGCAGCCAAGATAGTTTCCGGGAGCTGTTTTTT. It translates to CASSQDSFRELFF.

CDR3 nucleotide sequence: TGTGCCAGCAGCTCCGGACTAGCGGGGGGCACAGATACGCAGTATTTT. Encoded protein: CASSSGLAGGTDTQYF. This chain connects TRBV7-2 to TRBJ2-3, with 13 nucleotides matching TRBD2. CDR3 size: 16 residues. The V segment lost 4 bases and the J segment 1 base; nucleotides outside the gene matches: 2. The germline V gene encodes CDR1 SGHTA and CDR2 FQGNSA.

The V gene is TRBV19, the J gene TRBJ1-4; 9 bases align to TRBD1. V lost 4 bases, J lost 8 bases, and 5 bases stayed unmatched. Germline values: CDR1 LNHDA, CDR2 SQIVND (reference sequence). The CDR3 loop spans 14 amino acids. CDR3 loop: CASSNRDRVEKLFF. As DNA, the CDR3 is TGTGCCAGTAGTAACCGGGACAGGGTAGAAAAACTGTTTTTT.